This T cell receptor beta chain came from a study of blood T cells in healthy people across ages. Findings of the study overall: Estimated diversity that came from one million T cells was considered an underestimate.

Drawn from each donor were 8.5 to 10 milliliters of peripheral blood. Per sample, extraction of total RNA gave at least 5 micrograms in every case. As for this clonotype: The target antigen is unknown.

A sample-barcoded 5' primer and a J-beta primer mix were used in a second PCR of roughly 6 to 11 cycles. From the 5' RACE reads, TCRdb called clonotypes with MiXCR, one entry per CDR3 protein. The table lists about 900,000 distinct CDR3 sequences, around two thirds of them singletons, with around a quarter in the top ten. Sample: blood. The origin of this receptor is a man aged 30 to 39 in good health.

CDR3 sequence reads: CASSHPRPQETQYF. The CDR3 DNA is TGTGCCAGCAGCCACCCAAGACCCCAAGAGACCCAGTACTTC. The chain carries TRBV7-9 and TRBJ2-5; D remains ambiguous. The CDR3 is made up of 14 amino acids. Trimming removed 5 bases from V and 1 base from J, with 11 bases in between. Germline V gene lookup returns CDR1 SEHNR and CDR2 FQNEAQ (reference sequence).